What follows describes a single T cell receptor beta chain. Assay used: immunoSEQ multiplex PCR; TCRdb lists only in-frame clones, some missing. The table lists under 500,000 clones, more than 85% of them singletons. This record comes from a study of blood T cell repertoires in COVID-19. In the study overall: Samples of COVID-19 (acute and convalescent) were obtained from the United States, Italy and Spain. T cells, B-cell-depleted T cells, or PBMCs provided the cDNA or gDNA that served as material.

The V gene's germline CDR1 is MDHEN and CDR2 SYDVKM. The CDR3 has 13 amino acids. V lost 6 bases to trimming and J lost 7 bases, with 13 bases between them. The chain couples TRBV28 to TRBJ1-5; D might be TRBD1 (6 bases). The TCR originated in a woman aged 25 to 39 with acute or convalescent COVID-19. What was sequenced was peripheral blood. As DNA, the CDR3 is TGTGCCAGCAGCCCAGGGGTTAACCAGCCCCAGCATTTT. Protein: CASSPGVNQPQHF.